Below, 10 T cell receptor beta chains from the same sample are listed, as sequenced in a study of T cell repertoires in cytomegalovirus infection. What these receptors recognize is not known. TCRdb processed the reads anew with MiXCR; each CDR3 protein has one entry. Of some 700,000 distinct CDR3 sequences listed, about 33% were seen once; the top ten hold roughly 20%. Sequenced here: cultured PBMCs, sampled from culture after CMV antigen stimulation. Receptors originate from a human donor in good health (CMV status not recorded). Some clones in this sample may be carry-over from other donors' samples.

This clonotype was seen a single time. The CDR3 here is CASSPRDSRFF. CDR3 bases: TGCGCCAGCAGTCCGCGGGACTCCCGGTTCTTC. J is TRBJ2-1 and V is TRBV10-2; maybe TRBD2 (6 bases). Germline values: CDR1 WSHSY, CDR2 SAAADI. V gave up 5 bases and J gave up 15 bases, with 14 bases separating them. This CDR3 has 11 amino acids.

The CDR3 DNA is TGTGCCAGCAGTTTAGCTGGGTACATGAACACTGAAGCTTTCTTT. It encodes CASSLAGYMNTEAFF. The rearrangement uses TRBV12-3 or TRBV12-4 and TRBJ1-1, with D uncertain. Trimming left V 0 bases short and J 0 bases short, with 8 bases between. The CDR3 has 15 amino acids.

This clonotype showed up many times. This sequence joins TRBV6-6 and TRBJ2-7, with D unclear. This CDR3 spans 13 amino acids. V lost 2 bases to trimming and J lost 2 bases, with 7 bases between them. CDR1 and CDR2 from the germline V gene are MNHNY and SVGAGI (reference sequence). The CDR3 loop is CASSYGGTYEQYF. The CDR3, as DNA: TGTGCCAGCAGTTACGGCGGTACCTACGAGCAGTACTTC.

The chain joins TRBV6-6 to TRBJ1-2; TRBD1 is a possible D gene (6 bases). V lost 2 bases, J lost 11 bases, and 15 bases lay in between. CDR3 length equals 13 residues. Germline V gives CDR1 MNHNY, CDR2 SVGAGI (reference sequence). The CDR3 protein is CASSYPQGTAYTF. The CDR3, as DNA: TGTGCCAGCAGTTACCCACAGGGTACTGCGTACACCTTC.

The CDR3 spells CAISGRQGVSSISGNTIYF. CDR3 nucleotide sequence: TGTGCCATCAGTGGTCGGCAGGGGGTCAGCTCTATCTCTGGAAACACCATATATTTT. The chain employs TRBV10-3 and TRBJ1-3, with 7 bases fitting TRBD1. V was clipped by 4 bases and J by 0 bases; unmatched bases: 15. This CDR3 has 19 residues. Germline loops: CDR1 ENHRY, CDR2 SYGVKD.

This clonotype was counted only a few times. The chain is built from TRBV7-8 and TRBJ2-3; possibly TRBD2 for D (7 bases). The CDR3 is 16 amino acids. Per the germline V gene, CDR1 is SGHVS and CDR2 is FQNEAQ. Deletions cut 4 bases from V and 6 bases from J, with 20 bases between. CDR3 loop: CASSSEGGGPGDTQYF. CDR3 in DNA: TGTGCCAGCAGCTCCGAGGGCGGGGGCCCAGGCGATACGCAGTATTTT.

Of note for this clonotype: An end of the junction differs from the germline gene, which may be a read error. The chain is built from TRBV7-4 and TRBJ1-2; D possibly corresponds to TRBD1 (5 bases). There are 14 residues in the CDR3. In germline, CDR1 is SGHVT, CDR2 SQSDAQ. The CDR3 here is CASSSPAADRFLIF. The CDR3 region has the DNA TGTGCCAGCAGTTCCCCGGCGGCCGACAGATTTCTCATCTTC.

The J gene is TRBJ2-7, the V gene TRBV19; D not resolved. Trimming pared 4 bases from V and 7 bases from J, leaving 11 bases between. The CDR3 covers 12 residues. Germline loops: CDR1 LNHDA, CDR2 SQIVND (reference sequence). The CDR3 DNA sequence: TGTGCCAGTAGTACCGCGCCCGGGGAGCAGTACTTC. This gives the protein CASSTAPGEQYF.

V and J are TRBV10-3 and TRBJ1-4; tentative D call: TRBD1 (6 bases). Germline assignment: CDR1 ENHRY and CDR2 SYGVKD. Trimming stripped 10 bases from V and 7 bases from J, with 19 bases between. There are 14 residues in the CDR3. CDR3 protein: CATGVGTRGEKLFF. Here the CDR3 DNA reads TGTGCCACAGGGGTGGGTACGCGCGGTGAAAAACTGTTTTTT.

In DNA, the CDR3 is TGTGCCAGCAGCGGACCGGTTAACTATGGCTACACCTTC. This encodes CASSGPVNYGYTF. The chain is built from TRBV5-4 and TRBJ1-2, with no clear D. Trimming removed 4 bases from V and 1 base from J, with 8 bases in between. This CDR3 has 13 residues. Germline V gives CDR1 SGHNT, CDR2 YYREEE (reference sequence).